This T cell receptor (beta chain) emerged from a study of T cells expressing NK-cell markers. As for the study in general: Sequencing covered eight donors, seven HCMV-seropositive and one seronegative.

Per germline, CDR1 GTSNPN and CDR2 SVGIG (reference sequence). This CDR3 contains 18 residues. TCRdb re-called the 5' RACE reads; every CDR3 protein appears as one record, without DNA. The sample includes a few hundred thousand distinct CDR3 sequences. This chain uses TRBV30 with TRBJ2-1; TCRdb's D gene call, TRBD2, goes unchecked for lack of DNA. Specimen: blood T cells: a sorted CD56 or NKG2C T cell subset, CD4+ or CD8+ T cells, or bulk PBMC T cells (not recorded which). The sequence derives from a man aged 18-70 years in good health. The CDR3: CAWEFWTSGGASKNEQFF.